These T cell receptor beta chains were read from a single sample in a study of PD-L1 blockade in urothelial cancer. Only in-frame clones appear in the TCRdb table, and some are missing; sequencing was by immunoSEQ multiplex PCR. The sample includes about 36,000 clones, more than 75% of them seen just once. The material sequenced was PBMCs, taken around atezolizumab (anti-PD-L1) treatment. The receptors originated from a man aged 40-49 years with urothelial cancer. The CDR3 runs from the conserved cysteine through the conserved F or W. Each record gives: V gene, D gene, J gene, clone size, CDR3 protein, CDR3 DNA. The D gene is left open where the match is weak. Clone size is stated in some rows and not others, as once, few, many or a class when expanded.

>TRBV7-8|NA|TRBJ1-5|NA
CASSLGEYSNQPQHF
TGTGCCAGCAGCTTAGGGGAGTATAGCAATCAGCCCCAGCATTTT
>TRBV18|TRBD1|TRBJ2-5|NA
CASSPKQGAETQYF
TGTGCCAGCTCACCGAAACAGGGGGCAGAGACCCAGTACTTC
>TRBV2|TRBD1|TRBJ2-1|once
CASSPPGTGGTNEQFF
TGTGCCAGCAGTCCCCCCGGGACAGGGGGAACCAATGAGCAGTTCTTC
>TRBV7-2|TRBD1|TRBJ2-2|NA
CASSSSGGITGELFF
TGTGCCAGCAGCTCCTCAGGGGGCATCACCGGGGAGCTGTTTTTT
>TRBV7-2|TRBD1|TRBJ2-7|NA
CASSSSPRGTGFYEQYF
TGTGCCAGCAGCTCGAGCCCTCGGGGGACAGGGTTCTACGAGCAGTACTTC
>TRBV9|TRBD2|TRBJ2-1|NA
CASSVGAGDYNEQFF
TGTGCCAGCAGCGTAGGAGCGGGGGACTACAATGAGCAGTTCTTC
>TRBV6-5|NA|TRBJ2-3|NA
CASTPRRGTTDTQYF
TGTGCCAGCACTCCCAGGAGGGGAACCACAGATACGCAGTATTTT
>TRBV2|NA|TRBJ1-2|NA
CASSEGRAYGYTF
TGTGCCAGCAGTGAGGGCAGGGCCTATGGCTACACCTTC
>TRBV28|TRBD2|TRBJ2-7|NA
CATKELGLPSSYEQYF
TGTGCCACCAAAGAATTGGGACTACCAAGCTCCTACGAGCAGTACTTC
>TRBV27|TRBD2|TRBJ2-1|NA
CASSFQRLAGSLDEQFF
TGTGCCAGCAGTTTTCAAAGACTAGCGGGATCCTTGGATGAGCAGTTCTTC
>TRBV28|NA|TRBJ2-1|NA
CASSFGGGEQFF
TGTGCCAGCAGTTTCGGCGGGGGCGAGCAGTTCTTC
>TRBV28|NA|TRBJ2-1|NA
CASRAGRTKGQFF
TGTGCCAGCAGGGCTGGACGGACTAAAGGGCAGTTCTTC
>TRBV7-6|NA|TRBJ1-1|NA
CASSLRAGRNTEAFF
TGTGCCAGCAGCTTAAGGGCGGGGCGGAACACTGAAGCTTTCTTT
>TRBV28|NA|TRBJ2-5|NA
CASSLQLETQYF
TGTGCCAGCAGTTTACAGTTAGAGACCCAGTACTTC
>TRBV21-1|NA|TRBJ2-4|NA
CASARGIGRRRSVQYF
TGTGCCAGCGCCCGGGGGATCGGGAGAAGGCGATCGGTTCAGTACTTC
>TRBV18|TRBD1|TRBJ1-1|NA
CASSPRPGQGSGTEAFF
TGTGCCAGCTCACCACGCCCGGGACAGGGAAGCGGGACTGAAGCTTTCTTT
>TRBV28|TRBD1|TRBJ1-3|NA
CASSFSGTGYSGNTIYF
TGTGCCAGCAGTTTCAGTGGGACAGGGTACTCTGGAAACACCATATATTTT
>TRBV30|NA|TRBJ1-5|NA
CAWSGGGSPQHF
TGTGCCTGGAGTGGGGGCGGTTCGCCCCAGCATTTT
>TRBV19|TRBD1|TRBJ1-5|NA
CASSTWTGHF
TGTGCCAGTAGTACCTGGACAGGTCATTTT
>TRBV7-9|NA|TRBJ2-5|NA
CASSLEDLRETQYF
TGTGCCAGCAGCTTAGAAGACTTAAGGGAGACCCAGTACTTC
>TRBV29-1|TRBD2|TRBJ2-7|NA
CSGEGLAGGEQYF
TGCAGCGGTGAGGGACTAGCGGGAGGCGAGCAGTACTTC
>TRBV7-3|NA|TRBJ1-1|NA
CASSPQKGLEAFF
TGTGCCAGCAGCCCCCAGAAGGGGCTTGAAGCTTTCTTT
>TRBV18|NA|TRBJ1-1|NA
CASSYSGNTEAFF
TGTGCCAGCTCGTACAGTGGGAACACTGAAGCTTTCTTT
>TRBV19|TRBD2|TRBJ2-2|NA
CASSIGSGGTGELFF
TGTGCCAGTAGTATAGGTAGCGGGGGCACCGGGGAGCTGTTTTTT
>TRBV5-1|NA|TRBJ2-7|once
CASSFTGYEQYF
TGCGCCAGCAGCTTCACCGGCTACGAGCAGTACTTC
>TRBV6-5|NA|TRBJ1-5|NA
CASSYGGNGPQHF
TGTGCCAGCAGTTACGGGGGGAATGGGCCCCAGCATTTT
>TRBV7-6|TRBD2|TRBJ2-3|NA
CASSLEGSTSSDTQYF
TGTGCCAGCAGCTTAGAGGGATCGACTAGCTCGGATACGCAGTATTTT
>TRBV5-4|TRBD2|TRBJ2-1|once
CASSSASGSYNEQFF
TGTGCCAGCAGCTCCGCTAGCGGGAGTTACAATGAGCAGTTCTTC
>TRBV5-1|NA|TRBJ1-6|NA
CASSPEFSYNSPLHF
TGCGCCAGCAGCCCTGAGTTTTCCTATAATTCACCCCTCCACTTT
>TRBV4-1|NA|TRBJ2-7|once
CASRGRTGSYEQYF
TGCGCCAGCAGGGGGAGGACAGGATCCTACGAGCAGTACTTC
>TRBV6-6|NA|TRBJ1-5|NA
CASDRGARDQPQHF
TGTGCCTCCGACCGGGGGGCTAGAGATCAGCCCCAGCATTTT
>TRBV5-4|NA|TRBJ2-3|NA
CASSLDRSVTDTQYF
TGTGCCAGCAGCTTGGACAGGAGCGTCACAGATACGCAGTATTTT
>TRBV5-1|TRBD2|TRBJ2-3|NA
CASRLSGSTDTQYF
TGCGCCAGCAGACTAAGCGGGAGTACAGATACGCAGTATTTT
>TRBV6-6|NA|TRBJ2-7|NA
CASSYSQGAAYEQYF
TGTGCCAGCAGTTACTCGCAAGGGGCGGCCTACGAGCAGTACTTC
>TRBV6-5|NA|TRBJ2-5|NA
CASSYTGEGVETQYF
TGTGCCAGCAGTTACACCGGAGAGGGCGTAGAGACCCAGTACTTC
>TRBV5-4|NA|TRBJ2-3|NA
CASSLGGRGDTDTQYF
TGTGCCAGCAGCTTGGGGGGCAGGGGAGACACAGATACGCAGTATTTT
>TRBV10-3|NA|TRBJ1-1|few
CAIMGQNTEAFF
TGTGCCATCATGGGACAGAACACTGAAGCTTTCTTT
>TRBV19|NA|TRBJ2-6|NA
CASSTGQPGANVLTF
TGTGCCAGTAGTACTGGACAACCCGGGGCCAACGTCCTGACTTTC
>TRBV19|NA|TRBJ1-4|NA
CATEGGGGYEKLFF
TGTGCCACCGAAGGAGGAGGCGGATATGAAAAACTGTTTTTT
>TRBV10-2|NA|TRBJ1-1|NA
CASTEGAPGFNTEAFF
TGCGCCTCAACTGAAGGGGCCCCAGGATTCAACACTGAAGCTTTCTTT
>TRBV27|TRBD2|TRBJ2-7|NA
CASSFSMSGSQSYEQYF
TGTGCCAGCAGTTTTTCCATGAGCGGGAGCCAGAGCTACGAGCAGTACTTC
>TRBV29-1|NA|TRBJ2-3|NA
CSVSVFGDTQYF
TGCAGCGTTTCCGTTTTCGGAGATACGCAGTATTTT